This T cell receptor (beta chain) was identified during a study of glioma-infiltrating T cells after dendritic cell vaccination. This sample's time point: after dendritic cell vaccination, including at tumor progression/relapse. Isocitrate dehydrogenase mutation was absent in all glioblastoma patients. From germline, CDR1 is SGHNT and CDR2 YYREEE (reference sequence). This CDR3 contains 17 residues. J was trimmed by 2 bases and V by 4 bases; bases with no gene match: 9. General study findings and limits: Longer survival after dendritic cell vaccination followed higher pretreatment TIL content.

Primers: 60 V beta forward and 13 J beta reverse. Generated by immunoSEQ multiplex PCR, the TCRdb table keeps only in-frame clones and is missing some. The table shows about 76,000 clones, with around 87% occurring only once. As regards this clone: No antigen is known for it.

This clonotype was obtained from a human donor with glioblastoma. The gene calls are TRBV5-4 and TRBJ2-1; 10 bases line up with TRBD2. Sequencing was performed on blood, taken after dendritic cell vaccination. The CDR3: CASSADLLAGPYNEQFF. The CDR3 region has the DNA TGTGCCAGCAGCGCAGACTTACTAGCGGGGCCCTACAATGAGCAGTTCTTC.